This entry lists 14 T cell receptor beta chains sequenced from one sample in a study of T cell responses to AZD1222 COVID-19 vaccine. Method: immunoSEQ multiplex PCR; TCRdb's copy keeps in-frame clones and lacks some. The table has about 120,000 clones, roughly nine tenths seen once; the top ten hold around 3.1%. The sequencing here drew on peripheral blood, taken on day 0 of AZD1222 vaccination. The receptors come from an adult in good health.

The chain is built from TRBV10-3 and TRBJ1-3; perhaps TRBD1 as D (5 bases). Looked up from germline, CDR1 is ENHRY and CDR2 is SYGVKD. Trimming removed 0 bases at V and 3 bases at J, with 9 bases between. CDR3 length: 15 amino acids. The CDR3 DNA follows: TGTGCCATCAGTGAGTCGGCAGGGAGTGGAAACACCATATATTTT. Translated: CAISESAGSGNTIYF.

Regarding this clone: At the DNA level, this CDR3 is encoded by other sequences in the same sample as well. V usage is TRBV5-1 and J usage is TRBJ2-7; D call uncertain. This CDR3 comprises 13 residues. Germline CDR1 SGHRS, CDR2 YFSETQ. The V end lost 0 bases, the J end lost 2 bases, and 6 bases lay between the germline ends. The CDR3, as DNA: TGCGCCAGCAGCTTGGACCCCACCTACGAGCAGTACTTC. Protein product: CASSLDPTYEQYF.

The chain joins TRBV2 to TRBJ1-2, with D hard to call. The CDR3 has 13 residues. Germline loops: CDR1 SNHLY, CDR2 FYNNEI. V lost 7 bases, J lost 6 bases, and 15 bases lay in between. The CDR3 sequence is CASTKDLPDGYTF. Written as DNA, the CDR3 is TGTGCCAGCACCAAGGACCTTCCGGATGGCTACACCTTC.

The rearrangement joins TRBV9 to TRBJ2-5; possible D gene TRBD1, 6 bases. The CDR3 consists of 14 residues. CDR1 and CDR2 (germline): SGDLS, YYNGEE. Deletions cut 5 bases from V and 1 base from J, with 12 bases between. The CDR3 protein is CASSPGQFQETQYF. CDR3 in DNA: TGTGCCAGCAGTCCCGGACAGTTCCAAGAGACCCAGTACTTC. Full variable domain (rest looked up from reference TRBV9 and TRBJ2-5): DSGVTQTPKHLITATGQRVTLRCSPRSGDLSVYWYQQSLDQGLQFLIQYYNGEERAKGNILERFSAQQFPDLHSELNLSSLELGDSALYFCASSPGQFQETQYFGPGTRLLVL.

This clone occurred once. CDR3 amino acids: CASSGGREQVISQPQHF. The CDR3, as DNA: TGTGCCAGCAGTGGAGGTCGGGAGCAGGTGATTAGTCAGCCCCAGCATTTT. The gene calls are TRBV6-1 and TRBJ1-5; no definite D call. The CDR3 loop spans 17 amino acids. CDR1 is MNHNS, CDR2 SASEGT, per germline. The V gene lost 4 bases and the J gene lost 6 bases, with 22 bases spanning the gap.

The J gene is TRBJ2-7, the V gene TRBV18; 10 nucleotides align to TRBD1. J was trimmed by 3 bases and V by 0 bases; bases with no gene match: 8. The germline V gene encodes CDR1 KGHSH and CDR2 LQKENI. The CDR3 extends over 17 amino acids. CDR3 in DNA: TGTGCCAGCTCACCACCCAGGGGGGGGACAGGGGACTACGAGCAGTACTTC. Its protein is CASSPPRGGTGDYEQYF.

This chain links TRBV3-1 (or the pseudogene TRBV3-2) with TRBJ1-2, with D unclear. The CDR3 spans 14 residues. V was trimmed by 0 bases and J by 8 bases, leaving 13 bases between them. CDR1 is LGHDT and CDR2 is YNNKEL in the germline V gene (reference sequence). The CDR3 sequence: CASSQDRHTSGYTF. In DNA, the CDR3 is TGTGCCAGCAGCCAAGATCGACACACGAGCGGCTACACCTTC.

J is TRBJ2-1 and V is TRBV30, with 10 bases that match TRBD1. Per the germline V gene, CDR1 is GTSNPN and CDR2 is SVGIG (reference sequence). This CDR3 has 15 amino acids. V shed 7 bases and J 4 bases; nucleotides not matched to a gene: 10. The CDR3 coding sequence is TGTGCCTATTGGGCGGGACAGGGGTCTTACAATGAGCAGTTCTTC. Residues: CAYWAGQGSYNEQFF.

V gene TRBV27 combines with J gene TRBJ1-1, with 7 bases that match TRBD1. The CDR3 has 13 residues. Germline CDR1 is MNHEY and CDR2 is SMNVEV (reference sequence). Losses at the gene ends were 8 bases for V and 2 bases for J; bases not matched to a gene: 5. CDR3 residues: CASVPGGNTEAFF. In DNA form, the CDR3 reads TGTGCCAGCGTTCCAGGGGGTAACACTGAAGCTTTCTTT.

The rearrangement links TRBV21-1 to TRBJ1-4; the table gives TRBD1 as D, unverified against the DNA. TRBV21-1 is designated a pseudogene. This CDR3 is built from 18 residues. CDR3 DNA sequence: TGTGCCAGCCCCATAAAGGGCGTCAGGGGATCAACTAATGAAAAACTGTTTTTT. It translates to CASPIKGVRGSTNEKLFF.

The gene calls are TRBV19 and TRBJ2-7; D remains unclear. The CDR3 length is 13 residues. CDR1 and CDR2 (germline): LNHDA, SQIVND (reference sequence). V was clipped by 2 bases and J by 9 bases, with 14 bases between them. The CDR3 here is CASSIRLRSVQYF. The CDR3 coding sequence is TGTGCCAGTAGTATAAGGCTACGGTCTGTGCAGTACTTC.

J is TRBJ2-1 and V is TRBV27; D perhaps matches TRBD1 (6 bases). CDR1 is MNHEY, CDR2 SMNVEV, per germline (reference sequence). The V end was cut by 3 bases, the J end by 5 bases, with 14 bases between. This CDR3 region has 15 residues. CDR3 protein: CASSLNWYRDNEQFF. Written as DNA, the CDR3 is TGTGCCAGCAGTTTGAATTGGTACAGGGACAATGAGCAGTTCTTC.

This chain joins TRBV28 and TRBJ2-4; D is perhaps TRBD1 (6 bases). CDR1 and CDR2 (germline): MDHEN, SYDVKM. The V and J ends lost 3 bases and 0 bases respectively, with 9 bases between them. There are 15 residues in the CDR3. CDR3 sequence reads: CASSLDSLAKNIQYF. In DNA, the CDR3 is TGTGCCAGCAGTTTGGACAGCCTAGCCAAAAACATTCAGTACTTC.

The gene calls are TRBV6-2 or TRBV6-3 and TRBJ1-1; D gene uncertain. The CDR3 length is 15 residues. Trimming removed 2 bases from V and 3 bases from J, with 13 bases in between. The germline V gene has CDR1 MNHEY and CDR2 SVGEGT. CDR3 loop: CASSYLGRPYTEAFF. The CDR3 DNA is TGTGCCAGCAGTTACCTTGGCAGGCCATACACTGAAGCTTTCTTT.